Following are 6 T cell receptor beta chains from one sample sequenced in a study of T cell responses to AZD1222 COVID-19 vaccine. The assay was immunoSEQ multiplex PCR, and TCRdb's table has in-frame clones only and misses some. Seen here are more than 140,000 clones, about 91% observed once, and the top ten hold 3% to 4%. The sample was peripheral blood, taken on day 0 of MenACWY control vaccination. The source of these receptors is an adult in good health.

The chain links TRBV7-9 to TRBJ1-4, with D perhaps matching TRBD1 (5 bases). This CDR3 contains 15 residues. CDR1 and CDR2 from the germline V gene are SEHNR and FQNEAQ (reference sequence). The ends were cut back, 1 base at V and 8 bases at J, with 14 bases in the middle. The CDR3 sequence is CASSLGGLYEEKLFF. The CDR3 DNA reads as TGTGCCAGCAGCTTAGGGGGACTTTACGAAGAAAAACTGTTTTTT.

The chain links TRBV5-1 to TRBJ2-7; possible D gene TRBD1, 6 bases. The CDR3 is 15 amino acids. Germline CDR1 and CDR2: SGHRS and YFSETQ. V was clipped by 0 bases and J by 3 bases, with 13 bases between them. The CDR3 here is CASSLGYGQSYEQYF. CDR3 in DNA: TGCGCCAGCAGCTTGGGTTACGGACAGAGCTACGAGCAGTACTTC. Drawing the rest from reference TRBV5-1 and TRBJ2-7, the complete variable domain is KAGVTQTPRYLIKTRGQQVTLSCSPISGHRSVSWYQQTPGQGLQFLFEYFSETQRNKGNFPGRFSGRQFSNSRSEMNVSTLELGDSALYLCASSLGYGQSYEQYFGPGTRLTVT.

A single count supports this clone. The rearrangement links TRBV11-3 to TRBJ2-5, with D tentatively TRBD1 (5 bases). Germline CDR1 reads SGHNT; CDR2 reads YENEEA. The CDR3 spans 15 residues. V was clipped by 1 base and J by 0 bases, with 9 bases between them. The CDR3 DNA reads TGTGCCAGCAGCTTAGGGGGCGTAGACCAAGAGACCCAGTACTTC. It codes for CASSLGGVDQETQYF.

J is TRBJ2-7 and V is TRBV11-2, with D possibly being TRBD2 (5 bases). The CDR3 is 15 amino acids. Germline CDR1 and CDR2: SGHAT and FQNNGV. The V end lost 0 bases, the J end lost 0 bases, and 9 bases lay between the germline ends. The CDR3 bases are TGTGCCAGCAGCTTAGATCTGGGGAGCTCCTACGAGCAGTACTTC. Translated, it gives CASSLDLGSSYEQYF.

The chain couples TRBV18 to TRBJ1-2, with D possibly being TRBD1 (5 bases). V was pared by 1 base and J by 1 base, with 19 bases between. This CDR3 comprises 18 residues. The germline V gene encodes CDR1 KGHSH and CDR2 LQKENI. The CDR3 DNA reads as TGTGCCAGCTCACCACAAACGGTTAGCCGGGGCCTTAACTATGGCTACACCTTC. It encodes CASSPQTVSRGLNYGYTF.

The rearrangement uses TRBV7-9 and TRBJ1-1; D possibly corresponds to TRBD1 (5 bases). V was clipped by 5 bases and J by 1 base, with 20 bases between them. The CDR3 consists of 17 residues. Germline lookup yields CDR1 SEHNR and CDR2 FQNEAQ (reference sequence). CDR3 bases: TGTGCCAGCAGCCCGAGAATGACCGGGACGGAGAACACTGAAGCTTTCTTT. Its protein product is CASSPRMTGTENTEAFF. The full variable domain, rest sourced from reference TRBV7-9 and TRBJ1-1, is DTGVSQNPRHKITKRGQNVTFRCDPISEHNRLYWYRQTLGQGPEFLTYFQNEAQLEKSRLLSDRFSAERPKGSFSTLEIQRTEQGDSAMYLCASSPRMTGTENTEAFFGQGTRLTVV.